These 16 T cell receptor beta chains originate from one sample sequenced in a study of T cell responses to AZD1222 COVID-19 vaccine. Produced via immunoSEQ multiplex PCR; TCRdb's table is partial and in-frame only. In the table there are fewer than 140,000 clones, roughly 90% of which are singletons. Sample: peripheral blood, taken on day 0 of AZD1222 vaccination. The source is an adult in good health.

The gene calls are TRBV2 and TRBJ1-5; D not certain. This CDR3 spans 12 amino acids. V was cut by 6 bases and J by 4 bases, with 7 bases left in between. Per the germline V gene, CDR1 is SNHLY and CDR2 is FYNNEI. CDR3: CASRGSNQPQHF. The CDR3 nucleotides read TGTGCCAGCAGGGGGAGTAATCAGCCCCAGCATTTT.

The DNA for the CDR3 is TGTGCCAGCAGTGCCTACTACGAGCAGTACTTC. This translates into CASSAYYEQYF. This chain links TRBV12-3 or TRBV12-4 with TRBJ2-7; D is uncertain. CDR3 size: 11 residues. Trimming pared 5 bases from V and 3 bases from J, leaving 5 bases between.

This sequence joins TRBV5-1 and TRBJ2-5; 7 nucleotides match TRBD2. The V segment lost 9 bases and the J segment 1 base; nucleotides outside the gene matches: 12. From germline, CDR1 is SGHRS and CDR2 YFSETQ. The CDR3 is made up of 15 amino acids. The CDR3 here is CATNPRGGTQETQYF. The CDR3 coding sequence is TGCGCCACGAATCCAAGGGGAGGGACCCAAGAGACCCAGTACTTC.

The gene calls are TRBV7-2 and TRBJ2-1; 14 bases agree with TRBD2. Trimming cost V 5 bases and J 9 bases; bases outside gene matches: 15. The CDR3 consists of 18 residues. The V gene's germline CDR1 is SGHTA and CDR2 FQGNSA. CDR3 sequence (DNA): TGTGCCAGCAGCCCGGGACTAGCGGGAGCGTCCAGCTTCAGTGAGCAGTTCTTC. The encoded protein is CASSPGLAGASSFSEQFF.

The genes are TRBV7-8 and TRBJ2-5; D remains ambiguous. The CDR3 runs to 13 residues. V was clipped by 7 bases and J by 1 base, with 10 bases between them. Germline CDR1 reads SGHVS; CDR2 reads FQNEAQ. The CDR3 nucleotides are TGTGCCAGCATCCCCTCCCCCCAAGAGACCCAGTACTTC. Encoded protein: CASIPSPQETQYF.

The chain uses TRBV21-1 and TRBJ2-5. TRBV21-1 is designated a pseudogene. The CDR3 has 15 amino acids. The CDR3 coding sequence is TGTGCCAGCAGCAACGTCTTACTCGGACAAGAGACCCAGTACTTC. Amino acids: CASSNVLLGQETQYF.

The rearrangement links TRBV11-2 to TRBJ2-7, with 8 nucleotides matching TRBD1. The CDR3 spans 12 residues. Germline CDR1 is SGHAT and CDR2 is FQNNGV. Losses at the gene ends were 3 bases for V and 6 bases for J; bases not matched to a gene: 1. The CDR3 DNA reads TGTGCCAGCAGCTTCACAGGGGGCGAGCAGTACTTC. Translation gives CASSFTGGEQYF.

This clone was detected only once. The V and J genes are TRBV10-3 and TRBJ1-2; 9 nucleotides align to TRBD1. CDR1 is ENHRY and CDR2 is SYGVKD in the germline V gene. The CDR3 is 13 amino acids. J lost 5 bases, V lost 7 bases, and 5 bases had no gene match. CDR3 DNA: TGTGCCATCACCCAACAGGGGGCTTATGGCTACACCTTC. Translated: CAITQQGAYGYTF.

The sample holds a few counts of this clone. This chain links TRBV19 with TRBJ2-7, with D maybe TRBD2 (6 bases). The CDR3 is 15 amino acids. The V and J ends lost 1 base and 5 bases respectively, with 15 bases between them. The germline V gene has CDR1 LNHDA and CDR2 SQIVND (reference sequence). The CDR3 sequence is CASSIVGGRPHEQYF. The CDR3 DNA reads TGTGCCAGTAGTATAGTCGGGGGTCGACCCCACGAGCAGTACTTC.

This clone has just a few counts. This chain connects TRBV5-4 to TRBJ1-2, with a possible D match to TRBD1 (5 bases). CDR3 length: 13 residues. Trimming removed 2 bases from V and 3 bases from J, with 8 bases in between. Germline lookup yields CDR1 SGHNT and CDR2 YYREEE (reference sequence). Written as DNA, the CDR3 is TGTGCCAGCAGCTTTTCGGGGGACTATGGCTACACCTTC. Its translation: CASSFSGDYGYTF.

The gene calls are TRBV7-2 and TRBJ1-2, with D unresolved. Trimming shortened V by 3 bases and J by 0 bases, and 8 bases separated the two germline ends. In germline, CDR1 is SGHTA, CDR2 FQGNSA. This CDR3 has 14 amino acids. In DNA, the CDR3 is TGTGCCAGCAGCTTCCGGGGTCCTAACTATGGCTACACCTTC. It specifies CASSFRGPNYGYTF.

The rearrangement joins TRBV11-2 to TRBJ2-2; D gene unclear. This CDR3 comprises 13 residues. Trimming removed 1 base at V and 6 bases at J, with 6 bases between. The V gene's germline CDR1 is SGHAT and CDR2 FQNNGV. In DNA form, the CDR3 reads TGTGCCAGCAGCTTAGCTAGGGCCGGGGAGCTGTTTTTT. This gives the protein CASSLARAGELFF. The variable domain in full, completed from reference TRBV11-2 and TRBJ2-2, reads EAGVAQSPRYKIIEKRQSVAFWCNPISGHATLYWYQQILGQGPKLLIQFQNNGVVDDSQLPKDRFSAERLKGVDSTLKIQPAKLEDSAVYLCASSLARAGELFFGEGSRLTVL.

As DNA, the CDR3 is TGTGCCAGCAGCCAGAACGGGGCTGGGCAGTACTTC. This codes for CASSQNGAGQYF. The V gene is TRBV12-3 or TRBV12-4, the J gene TRBJ2-7; D is perhaps TRBD1 or TRBD2 (5 bases each). V was trimmed by 6 bases and J by 9 bases, leaving 15 bases between them. The CDR3 contains 12 residues.

The chain joins TRBV7-8 to TRBJ1-1, with D possibly matching TRBD1 (5 bases). CDR3 length equals 15 residues. The V gene's germline CDR1 is SGHVS and CDR2 FQNEAQ. Trimming cost V 0 bases and J 3 bases, with 11 bases left between them. CDR3 protein: CASSLASGGDTEAFF. Here the CDR3 DNA reads TGTGCCAGCAGCTTAGCCAGCGGGGGAGACACTGAAGCTTTCTTT.

This chain connects TRBV4-3 to TRBJ1-4, with D perhaps TRBD1 (5 bases). Trimming pared 1 base from V and 4 bases from J, leaving 7 bases between. This CDR3 region has 14 residues. The germline V gene encodes CDR1 LGHNA and CDR2 YSLEER. The CDR3 is CASSQGQLNEKLFF. DNA of the CDR3: TGCGCCAGCAGCCAAGGACAGCTTAATGAAAAACTGTTTTTT.

This sequence joins TRBV5-1 and TRBJ1-3, with a weak D call TRBD1 (5 bases). Germline V gene lookup returns CDR1 SGHRS and CDR2 YFSETQ. V lost 4 bases and J lost 0, with 14 bases in between. This CDR3 comprises 16 residues. CDR3 sequence (DNA): TGCGCCAGCAGCCCGGGGGGTTTGAGCTCTGGAAACACCATATATTTT. This codes for CASSPGGLSSGNTIYF.